The 23 T cell receptor beta chains below all came from one sample that was sequenced in a study of blood T cell repertoires in COVID-19. Some clones are missing from TCRdb's copy, which holds only in-frame ones; the method was immunoSEQ multiplex PCR. There are about 670,000 clones in the sample; about 87% occur only once, and about 0.26% lies in the top ten. Specimen: peripheral blood. All receptors derive from a woman aged 18-30 years with acute or convalescent COVID-19.

The V call is TRBV15, the J call TRBJ1-5, with 8 nucleotides matching TRBD1. Per the germline V gene, CDR1 is LNHNV and CDR2 is YYDKDF (reference sequence). The CDR3 has 13 amino acids. Trimming cost V 10 bases and J 9 bases; bases outside gene matches: 11. CDR3: CASTTGAYGPQHF. DNA for the CDR3: TGTGCCAGCACGACAGGGGCTTACGGGCCCCAGCATTTT.

V and J are TRBV12-3 or TRBV12-4 and TRBJ1-5; D not resolved. The ends were cut back, 7 bases at V and 3 bases at J, with 10 bases in the middle. The CDR3 loop spans 13 amino acids. DNA for the CDR3: TGTGCCAGCACCACGGGGTCCAATCAGCCCCAGCATTTT. Its protein product is CASTTGSNQPQHF.

In this sample, this clone turned up once. This chain uses TRBV5-4 with TRBJ2-5; 11 nucleotides agree with TRBD2. This CDR3 is built from 16 residues. Germline lookup yields CDR1 SGHNT and CDR2 YYREEE (reference sequence). V trimming: 0 bases; J trimming: 5 bases; junction bases outside the gene matches: 6. The CDR3 nucleotides read TGTGCCAGCAGCTTGGGACTAGCGGGGCTGCGGGAGACCCAGTACTTC. Protein sequence: CASSLGLAGLRETQYF.

This clone has just a few counts. The J gene is TRBJ1-2, the V gene TRBV13, with D tentatively TRBD1 (6 bases). Trimming took 5 bases from V and 8 from J, leaving 18 bases between them. The CDR3 loop spans 14 amino acids. The V gene's germline CDR1 is PRHDT and CDR2 FYEKMQ (reference sequence). The CDR3 here is CASSVSGRGRGYTF. CDR3 nucleotides: TGTGCCAGCAGCGTGTCGGGCAGGGGAAGAGGCTACACCTTC.

The V call is TRBV19, the J call TRBJ1-3, with 9 bases lining up with TRBD1. Losses at the gene ends were 1 base for V and 0 bases for J; bases not matched to a gene: 22. CDR1 and CDR2 (germline): LNHDA, SQIVND (reference sequence). This CDR3 spans 23 amino acids. The CDR3 DNA reads as TGTGCCAGTAGTATAGGGGACAGGGTTACTGGGGCCGTTTTAGGGAGCTCTGGAAACACCATATATTTT. As protein: CASSIGDRVTGAVLGSSGNTIYF.

The CDR3 DNA reads TGTGCCAGTAGAGCGGGGGCCTTCTACGAGCAGTACTTC. It codes for CASRAGAFYEQYF. This chain uses TRBV6-5 with TRBJ2-7, with 8 nucleotides matching TRBD2. The CDR3 runs to 13 residues. After removal of 9 bases from V and 3 bases from J, the junction contained 7 bases not matched to a gene. Germline lookup yields CDR1 MNHEY and CDR2 SVGAGI.

The gene calls are TRBV7-2 and TRBJ2-2, with D possibly matching TRBD1 (6 bases). Germline values: CDR1 SGHTA, CDR2 FQGNSA. Trimming took 4 bases from V and 3 from J, leaving 15 bases between them. This CDR3 has 16 residues. The CDR3 nucleotides read TGTGCCAGCAGCTACGACCTAACAGGGTACACCGGGGAGCTGTTTTTT. Its translation: CASSYDLTGYTGELFF.

The rearrangement joins TRBV6-5 to TRBJ1-1; possibly TRBD1 for D (6 bases). V gave up 5 bases and J gave up 4 bases, with 14 bases separating them. Germline CDR1 MNHEY, CDR2 SVGAGI. The length of the CDR3 is 14 residues. The CDR3 region is CASSPWAGATEAFF. For the CDR3, the DNA is TGTGCCAGCAGTCCCTGGGCAGGGGCCACTGAAGCTTTCTTT.

This rearrangement joins TRBV19 to TRBJ1-1; no reliable D call. The CDR3 has 11 residues. The germline V and J ends were trimmed by 7 bases and 3 bases, with 6 bases remaining between them. CDR1 LNHDA and CDR2 SQIVND come from the germline V gene (reference sequence). CDR3 region: CASILYTEAFF. The CDR3 nucleotides are TGTGCCAGTATCCTATACACTGAAGCTTTCTTT. The full variable domain, completed using reference TRBV19 and TRBJ1-1, is DGGITQSPKYLFRKEGQNVTLSCEQNLNHDAMYWYRQDPGQGLRLIYYSQIVNDFQKGDIAEGYSVSREKKESFPLTVTSAQKNPTAFYLCASILYTEAFFGQGTRLTVV.

The CDR3 here is CASSSRQGALSANSPLHF. The CDR3 bases are TGTGCCAGCAGTTCTCGACAGGGGGCCCTTAGTGCTAATTCACCCCTCCACTTT. The chain employs TRBV27 and TRBJ1-6; 10 bases agree with TRBD1. Trimming at V came to 4 bases and at J to 6 bases, leaving 12 bases not matched to a gene. The CDR3 runs 18 residues. Germline V gene sequence: CDR1 MNHEY, CDR2 SMNVEV (reference sequence).

J is TRBJ1-2 and V is TRBV10-3, with TRBD1 matching 10 bases. Germline trimming cut 4 bases from V and 8 bases from J; bases unmatched to any gene: 7. The V gene's germline CDR1 is ENHRY and CDR2 SYGVKD. The CDR3 loop spans 14 amino acids. This chain's CDR3 is CAISVGDRGSGYTF. CDR3 DNA: TGTGCCATCAGTGTAGGGGACAGGGGAAGCGGCTACACCTTC.

The rearrangement uses TRBV6-5 and TRBJ1-1; 7 bases are a match to TRBD1. The CDR3 has 15 amino acids. The ends lost 0 bases at V and 11 bases at J; junction bases unmatched: 12. CDR1 MNHEY and CDR2 SVGAGI come from the germline V gene. The CDR3 nucleotides read TGTGCCAGCAGTTACTCGAACAGGCTGGGCAGGGGGGCTTTCTTT. Amino acids: CASSYSNRLGRGAFF.

This clone came up a few times. This sequence joins TRBV5-1 and TRBJ1-1; a weak D match, TRBD1 (5 bases). V was cut by 4 bases and J by 5 bases, with 15 bases left in between. Germline loops: CDR1 SGHRS, CDR2 YFSETQ. CDR3 length: 14 residues. For the CDR3, the DNA is TGCGCCAGCAGCCCGGTGGGGGGAAATACTGAAGCTTTCTTT. The encoded protein is CASSPVGGNTEAFF.

A remark on this clone: At one of its ends the junction is not consistent with the germline gene, which may arise from a read error. This sequence joins TRBV7-9 and TRBJ1-1; D not certain. The CDR3 consists of 9 residues. Germline values: CDR1 SEHNR, CDR2 FQNEAQ (reference sequence). The CDR3 here is CASRPETLF. The DNA of the CDR3 is TGTGCCAGCAGACCGGAGACTCTCTTT.

This clone was seen a few times. The CDR3 bases are TGTGCCAGTAGTACGACGGGACAGGGAGGGAGGGGGACTGAAGCTTTCTTT. This sequence encodes CASSTTGQGGRGTEAFF. The chain links TRBV19 to TRBJ1-1, with 9 bases lining up with TRBD1. Trimming at V came to 4 bases and at J to 5 bases, leaving 14 bases not matched to a gene. Germline V gene lookup returns CDR1 LNHDA and CDR2 SQIVND (reference sequence). The CDR3 runs 17 residues.

The chain is built from TRBV11-3 and TRBJ2-2, with TRBD1 matching 7 bases. The CDR3 extends over 16 amino acids. With 1 base clipped from V and 0 bases from J, the junction kept 2 bases outside the gene matches. Germline CDR1 is SGHNT and CDR2 is YENEEA. CDR3 in amino acids: CASSLATGTNTGELFF. CDR3 coding DNA: TGTGCCAGCAGCTTAGCGACAGGGACGAACACCGGGGAGCTGTTTTTT.

The chain couples TRBV9 to TRBJ2-5; TRBD2 matches at 14 bases. V shed 3 bases, J shed 1 base, and the junction held 8 bases outside the gene matches. Germline V CDR1 and CDR2: SGDLS, YYNGEE. The CDR3 spans 18 residues. CDR3 bases: TGTGCCAGCAGCGCAGGCGGACTAGCGGGGGGCCCCCAAGAGACCCAGTACTTC. Its translation is CASSAGGLAGGPQETQYF.

The rearrangement uses TRBV4-3 and TRBJ2-7; 11 bases align to TRBD2. This CDR3 spans 15 amino acids. Germline V gives CDR1 LGHNA, CDR2 YSLEER. The J segment lost 5 bases and the V segment lost 0 bases, leaving 3 bases of the junction unmatched. CDR3 region: CASSQEGLAVHEQYF. The DNA of the CDR3 is TGCGCCAGCAGCCAAGAGGGACTAGCGGTCCACGAGCAGTACTTC.

The J gene is TRBJ2-1, the V gene TRBV2, with TRBD1 as a possible D gene (6 bases). There are 12 residues in the CDR3. Germline V gene lookup returns CDR1 SNHLY and CDR2 FYNNEI. Trimming shortened V by 10 bases and J by 7 bases, and 14 bases separated the two germline ends. The CDR3 region has the DNA TGTGCCACCACCCGGACAGAGAATGAGCAGTTCTTC. Encoded protein: CATTRTENEQFF.

The chain recombines TRBV4-3 with TRBJ2-7, with 9 bases fitting TRBD1. V lost 1 base to trimming and J lost 5 bases; unmatched junction nucleotides: 9. Germline CDR1 and CDR2: LGHNA and YSLEER. CDR3 length equals 16 residues. In DNA form, the CDR3 reads TGCGCCAGCAGCCAAGCTAGGACAGGGGTTTCCAACGAGCAGTACTTC. This translates into CASSQARTGVSNEQYF.

The chain carries TRBV7-6 and TRBJ1-4; TRBD1 matches at 11 bases. The CDR3 has 13 residues. Germline CDR1 reads SGHVS; CDR2 reads FNYEAQ. V gave up 10 bases and J gave up 10 bases; unmatched junction bases: 8. The CDR3, as DNA: TGTGCCACCTCTCCGGGACAGGGGGGAAAACTGTTTTTT. It encodes CATSPGQGGKLFF.

The DNA of the CDR3 is TGTGCCAGCAGCTTAGGCCGGTATGTTGGCGAGCAGTACTTC. It is translated as CASSLGRYVGEQYF. The chain carries TRBV13 and TRBJ2-7, with D unclear. The CDR3 length is 14 residues. The V and J ends lost 0 bases and 6 bases respectively, with 12 bases between them. CDR1 is PRHDT and CDR2 is FYEKMQ in the germline V gene (reference sequence).

The V call is TRBV7-9, the J call TRBJ1-4, with a possible D match to TRBD1 (5 bases). V lost 8 bases to trimming and J lost 3 bases, with 10 bases between them. Germline V gives CDR1 SEHNR, CDR2 FQNEAQ (reference sequence). The CDR3 has 13 amino acids. Written as DNA, the CDR3 is TGTGCCAGCCTAGGGGAGGCTAATGAAAAACTGTTTTTT. Its translation: CASLGEANEKLFF.